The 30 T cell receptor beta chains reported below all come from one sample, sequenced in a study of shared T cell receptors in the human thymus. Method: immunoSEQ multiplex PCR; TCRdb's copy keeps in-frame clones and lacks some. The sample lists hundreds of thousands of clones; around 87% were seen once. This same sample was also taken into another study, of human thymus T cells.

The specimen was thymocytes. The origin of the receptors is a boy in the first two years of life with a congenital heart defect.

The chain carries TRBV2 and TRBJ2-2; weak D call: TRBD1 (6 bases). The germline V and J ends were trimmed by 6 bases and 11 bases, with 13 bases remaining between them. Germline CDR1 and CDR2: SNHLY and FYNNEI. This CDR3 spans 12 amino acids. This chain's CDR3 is CASSLTGRELFF. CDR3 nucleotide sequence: TGTGCCAGCAGCCTAACAGGGCGCGAGCTGTTTTTT.

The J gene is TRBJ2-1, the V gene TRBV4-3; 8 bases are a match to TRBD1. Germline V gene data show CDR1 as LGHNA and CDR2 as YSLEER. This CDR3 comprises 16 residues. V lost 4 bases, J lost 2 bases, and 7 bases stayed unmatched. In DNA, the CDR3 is TGCGCCAGCAGCCCAACTGGACAGGGAACCTACAATGAGCAGTTCTTC. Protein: CASSPTGQGTYNEQFF.

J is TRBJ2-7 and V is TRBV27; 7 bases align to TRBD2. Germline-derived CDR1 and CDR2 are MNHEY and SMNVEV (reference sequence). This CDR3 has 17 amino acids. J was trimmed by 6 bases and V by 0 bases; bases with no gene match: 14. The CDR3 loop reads CASSLSGDYRPPTEQYF. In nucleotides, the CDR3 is TGTGCCAGCAGTTTATCAGGGGACTATCGACCACCTACCGAGCAGTACTTC.

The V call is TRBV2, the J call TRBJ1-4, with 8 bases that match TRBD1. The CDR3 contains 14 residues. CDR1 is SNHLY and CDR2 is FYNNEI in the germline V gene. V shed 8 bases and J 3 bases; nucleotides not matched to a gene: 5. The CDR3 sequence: CASGKQGANEKLFF. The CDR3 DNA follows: TGTGCCAGCGGTAAACAGGGGGCTAATGAAAAACTGTTTTTT.

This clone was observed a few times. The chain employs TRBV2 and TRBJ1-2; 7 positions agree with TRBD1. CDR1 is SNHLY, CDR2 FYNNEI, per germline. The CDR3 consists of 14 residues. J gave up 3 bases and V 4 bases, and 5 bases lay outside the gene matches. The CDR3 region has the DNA TGTGCCAGCAGTGTGAGAAGGGGGCACTATGGCTACACCTTC. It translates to CASSVRRGHYGYTF. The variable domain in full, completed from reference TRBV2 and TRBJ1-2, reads EPEVTQTPSHQVTQMGQEVILRCVPISNHLYFYWYRQILGQKVEFLVSFYNNEISEKSEIFDDQFSVERPDGSNFTLKIRSTKLEDSAMYFCASSVRRGHYGYTFGSGTRLTVV.

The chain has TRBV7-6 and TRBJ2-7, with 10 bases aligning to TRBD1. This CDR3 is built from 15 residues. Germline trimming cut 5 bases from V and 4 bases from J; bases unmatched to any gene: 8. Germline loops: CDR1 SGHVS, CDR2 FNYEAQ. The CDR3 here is CASSLTGDRGYEQYF. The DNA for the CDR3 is TGTGCCAGCAGCCTAACAGGGGACAGGGGTTACGAGCAGTACTTC.

The CDR3 loop reads CSAPSFYEQYF. The CDR3 region has the DNA TGCAGTGCCCCGTCGTTCTACGAGCAGTACTTC. The chain links TRBV20-1 to TRBJ2-7; D is ambiguous. Trimming took off 6 bases at V and 3 bases at J, with 9 bases between the two ends. The germline V gene has CDR1 DFQATT and CDR2 SNEGSKA (reference sequence). The CDR3 contains 11 residues.

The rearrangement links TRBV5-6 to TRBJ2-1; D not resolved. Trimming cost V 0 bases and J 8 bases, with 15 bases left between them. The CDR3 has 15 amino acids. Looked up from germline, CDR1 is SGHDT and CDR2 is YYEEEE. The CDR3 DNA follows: TGTGCCAGCAGCTTGGCGGATGGCTGGGCCGATGAGCAGTTCTTC. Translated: CASSLADGWADEQFF.

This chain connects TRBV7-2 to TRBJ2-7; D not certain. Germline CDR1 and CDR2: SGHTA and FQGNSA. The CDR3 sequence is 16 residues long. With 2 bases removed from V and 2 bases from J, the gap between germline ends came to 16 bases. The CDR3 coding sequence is TGTGCCAGCAGCTTAAAATGCCAGGCCCCCACCTACGAGCAGTACTTC. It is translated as CASSLKCQAPTYEQYF.

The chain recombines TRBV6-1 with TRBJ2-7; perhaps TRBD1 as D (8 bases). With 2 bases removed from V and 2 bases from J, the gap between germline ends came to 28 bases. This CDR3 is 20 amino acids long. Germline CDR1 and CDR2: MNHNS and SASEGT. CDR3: CASSEKGPGGTGALPYEQYF. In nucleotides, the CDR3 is TGTGCCAGCAGTGAAAAAGGCCCCGGGGGGACAGGAGCCCTTCCCTACGAGCAGTACTTC.

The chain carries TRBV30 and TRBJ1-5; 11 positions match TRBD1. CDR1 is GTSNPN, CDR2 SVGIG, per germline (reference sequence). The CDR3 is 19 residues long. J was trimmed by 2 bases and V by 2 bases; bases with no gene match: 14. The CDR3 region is CAWSPPGTGGNFGNQPQHF. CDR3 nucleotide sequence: TGTGCCTGGAGTCCCCCCGGGACAGGGGGAAATTTCGGCAATCAGCCCCAGCATTTT.

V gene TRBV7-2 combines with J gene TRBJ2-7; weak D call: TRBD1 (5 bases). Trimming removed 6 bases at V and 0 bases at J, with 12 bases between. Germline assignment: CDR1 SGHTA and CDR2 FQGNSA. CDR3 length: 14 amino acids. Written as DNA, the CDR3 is TGTGCCAGCAGTCCCTCAGGGAACTCCTACGAGCAGTACTTC. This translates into CASSPSGNSYEQYF.

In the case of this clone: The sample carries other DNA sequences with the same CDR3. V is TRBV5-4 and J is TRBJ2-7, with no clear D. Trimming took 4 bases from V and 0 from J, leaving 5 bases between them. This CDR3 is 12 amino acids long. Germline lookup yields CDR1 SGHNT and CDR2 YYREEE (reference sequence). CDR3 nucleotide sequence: TGTGCCAGCAGCCAGGACTCCTACGAGCAGTACTTC. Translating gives CASSQDSYEQYF.

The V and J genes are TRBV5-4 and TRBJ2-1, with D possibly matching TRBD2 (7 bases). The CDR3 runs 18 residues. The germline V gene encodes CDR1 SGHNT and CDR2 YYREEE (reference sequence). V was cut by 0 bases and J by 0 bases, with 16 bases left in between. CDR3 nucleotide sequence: TGTGCCAGCAGCTTGGATGGGGGGGGCGGCCCCTCCTACAATGAGCAGTTCTTC. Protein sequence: CASSLDGGGGPSYNEQFF.

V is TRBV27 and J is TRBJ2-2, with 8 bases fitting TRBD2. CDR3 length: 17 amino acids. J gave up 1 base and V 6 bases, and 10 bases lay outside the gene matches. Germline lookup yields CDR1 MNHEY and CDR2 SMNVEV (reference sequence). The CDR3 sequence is CASSPRPSGRNTGELFF. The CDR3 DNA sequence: TGTGCCAGCAGCCCCCGCCCCAGCGGGAGGAACACCGGGGAGCTGTTTTTT.

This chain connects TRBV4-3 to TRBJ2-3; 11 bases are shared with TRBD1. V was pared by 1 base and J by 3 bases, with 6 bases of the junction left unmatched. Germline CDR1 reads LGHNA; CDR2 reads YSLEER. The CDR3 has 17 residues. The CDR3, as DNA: TGCGCCAGCAGCCAAGCCGGGACAGGGGGTTCTACAGATACGCAGTATTTT. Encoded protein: CASSQAGTGGSTDTQYF.

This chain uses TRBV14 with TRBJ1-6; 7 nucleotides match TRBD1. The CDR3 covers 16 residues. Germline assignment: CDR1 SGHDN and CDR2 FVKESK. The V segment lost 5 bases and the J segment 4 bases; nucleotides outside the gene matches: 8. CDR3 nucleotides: TGTGCCAGCAGCTCTGCGACAGGGTCGTATAATTCACCCCTCCACTTT. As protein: CASSSATGSYNSPLHF.

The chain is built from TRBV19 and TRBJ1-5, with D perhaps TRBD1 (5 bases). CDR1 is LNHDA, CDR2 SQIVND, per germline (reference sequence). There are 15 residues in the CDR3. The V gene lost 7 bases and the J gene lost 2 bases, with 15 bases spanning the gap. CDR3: CASNQGRSGNQPQHF. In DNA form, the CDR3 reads TGTGCCAGTAATCAGGGTAGGTCTGGCAATCAGCCCCAGCATTTT.

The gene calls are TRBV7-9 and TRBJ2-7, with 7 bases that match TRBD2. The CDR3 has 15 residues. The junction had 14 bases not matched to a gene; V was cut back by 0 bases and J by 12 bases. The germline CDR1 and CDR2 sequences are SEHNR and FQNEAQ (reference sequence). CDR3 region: CASSLARGGPGLRYF. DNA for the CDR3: TGTGCCAGCAGCTTAGCACGAGGCGGACCGGGACTACGGTACTTC.

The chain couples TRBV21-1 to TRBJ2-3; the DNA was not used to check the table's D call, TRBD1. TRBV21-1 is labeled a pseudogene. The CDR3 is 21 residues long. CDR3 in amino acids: CAPPPGERRGQSFNGTDTQYF. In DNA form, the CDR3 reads TGTGCCCCGCCCCCTGGGGAGAGGCGGGGACAGTCGTTTAACGGCACAGATACGCAGTATTTT.

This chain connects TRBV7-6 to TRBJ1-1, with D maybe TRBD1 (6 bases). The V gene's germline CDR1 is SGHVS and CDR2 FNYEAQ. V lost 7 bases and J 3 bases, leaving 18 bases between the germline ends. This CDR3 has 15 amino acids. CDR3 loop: CASNHTQGQDTEAFF. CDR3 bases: TGTGCCAGCAATCACACTCAGGGGCAGGACACTGAAGCTTTCTTT.

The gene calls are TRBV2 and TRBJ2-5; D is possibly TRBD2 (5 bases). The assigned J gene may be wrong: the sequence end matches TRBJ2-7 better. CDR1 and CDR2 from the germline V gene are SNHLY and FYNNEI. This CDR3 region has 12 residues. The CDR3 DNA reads TGTGCCAGCAATCACTGGGGAGACGAGCAGTACTTC. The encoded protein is CASNHWGDEQYF.

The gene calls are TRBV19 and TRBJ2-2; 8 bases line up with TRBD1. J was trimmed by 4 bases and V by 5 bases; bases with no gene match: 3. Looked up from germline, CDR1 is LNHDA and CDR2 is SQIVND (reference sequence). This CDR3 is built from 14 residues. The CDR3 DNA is TGTGCCAGTAGTGTGACAGGGGCCACCGGGGAGCTGTTTTTT. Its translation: CASSVTGATGELFF.

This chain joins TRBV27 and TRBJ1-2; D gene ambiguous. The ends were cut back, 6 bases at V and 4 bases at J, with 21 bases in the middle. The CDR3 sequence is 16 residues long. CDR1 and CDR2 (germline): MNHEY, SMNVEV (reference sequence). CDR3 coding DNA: TGTGCCAGCAGCGTGCAACCCCCTAAGTCCGCCTATGGCTACACCTTC. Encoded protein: CASSVQPPKSAYGYTF.

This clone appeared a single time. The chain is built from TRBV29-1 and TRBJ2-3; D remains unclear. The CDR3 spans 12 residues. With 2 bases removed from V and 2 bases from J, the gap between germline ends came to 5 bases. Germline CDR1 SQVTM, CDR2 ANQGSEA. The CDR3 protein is CSVEPNTDTQYF. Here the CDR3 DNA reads TGCAGCGTTGAACCAAACACAGATACGCAGTATTTT.

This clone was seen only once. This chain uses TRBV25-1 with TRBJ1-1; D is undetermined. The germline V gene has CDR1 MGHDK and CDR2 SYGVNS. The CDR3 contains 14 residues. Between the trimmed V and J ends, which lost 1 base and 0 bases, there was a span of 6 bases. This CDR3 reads CASSESRLNTEAFF. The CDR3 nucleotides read TGTGCCAGCAGTGAATCGCGGCTGAACACTGAAGCTTTCTTT.

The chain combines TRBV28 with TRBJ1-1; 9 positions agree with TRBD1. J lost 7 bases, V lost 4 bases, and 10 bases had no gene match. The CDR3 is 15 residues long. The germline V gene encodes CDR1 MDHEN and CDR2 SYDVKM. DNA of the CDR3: TGTGCCAGCAGTTCGCCCTTGGGGACAGGGCATGAAGCTTTCTTT. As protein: CASSSPLGTGHEAFF.

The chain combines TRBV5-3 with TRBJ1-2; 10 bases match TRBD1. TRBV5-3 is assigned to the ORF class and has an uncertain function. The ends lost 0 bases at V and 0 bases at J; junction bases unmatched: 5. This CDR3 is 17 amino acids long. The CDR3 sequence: CARSLDGTGETNYGYTF. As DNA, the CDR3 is TGTGCCAGAAGCTTGGACGGGACAGGGGAGACTAACTATGGCTACACCTTC.

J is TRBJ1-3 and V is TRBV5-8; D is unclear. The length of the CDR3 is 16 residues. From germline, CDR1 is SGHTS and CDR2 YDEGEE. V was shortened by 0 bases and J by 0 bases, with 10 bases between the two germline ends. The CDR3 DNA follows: TGTGCCAGCAGCTTGGGACAATGGCACTCTGGAAACACCATATATTTT. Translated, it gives CASSLGQWHSGNTIYF. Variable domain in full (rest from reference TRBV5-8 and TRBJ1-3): EAGVTQSPTHLIKTRGQQATLRCSPISGHTSVYWYQQALGLGLQFLLWYDEGEERNRGNFPPRFSGRQFPNYSSELNVNALELEDSALYLCASSLGQWHSGNTIYFGEGSWLTVV.

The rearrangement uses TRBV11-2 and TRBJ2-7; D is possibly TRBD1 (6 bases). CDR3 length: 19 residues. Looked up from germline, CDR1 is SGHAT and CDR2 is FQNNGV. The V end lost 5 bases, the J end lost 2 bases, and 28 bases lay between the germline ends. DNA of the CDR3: TGTGCCAGCAGCCCTCACAGGGAACACTCTCGGAGAATAGCCTACGAGCAGTACTTC. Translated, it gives CASSPHREHSRRIAYEQYF.